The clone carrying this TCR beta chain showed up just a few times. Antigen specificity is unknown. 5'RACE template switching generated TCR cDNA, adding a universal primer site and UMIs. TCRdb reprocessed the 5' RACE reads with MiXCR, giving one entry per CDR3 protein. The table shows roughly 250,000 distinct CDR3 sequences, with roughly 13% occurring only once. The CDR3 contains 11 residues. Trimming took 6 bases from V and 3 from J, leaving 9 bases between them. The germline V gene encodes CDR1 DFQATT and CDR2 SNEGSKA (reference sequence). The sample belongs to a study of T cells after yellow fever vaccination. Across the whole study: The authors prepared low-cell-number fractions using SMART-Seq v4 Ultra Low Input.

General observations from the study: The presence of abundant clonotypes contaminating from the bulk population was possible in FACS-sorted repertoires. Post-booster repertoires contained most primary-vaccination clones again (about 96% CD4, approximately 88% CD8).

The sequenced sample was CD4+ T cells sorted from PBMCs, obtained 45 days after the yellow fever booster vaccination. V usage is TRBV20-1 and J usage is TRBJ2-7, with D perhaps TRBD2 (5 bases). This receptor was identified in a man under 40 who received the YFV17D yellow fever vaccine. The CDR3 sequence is CSAREDYEQYF. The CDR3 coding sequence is TGCAGTGCCCGGGAAGACTACGAGCAGTACTTC.